Here is one T cell receptor (beta chain) with its context. This clonotype was seen ten or more times. Which antigen it targets is not known. No base quality information exists; no much larger clone differs at one position. This entry is derived from a study of Graves' ophthalmopathy and Graves' hyperthyroidism listed by TCRdb under 2018. Turning to the overall study: Hyperthyroidism was considered stable if no progression to ophthalmopathy occurred within 18 months of follow-up. In total, some 140 blood samples were TCR-sequenced: 43 ophthalmopathy, approximately 75 hyperthyroidism and roughly 17 hyperthyroidism-to-ophthalmopathy patients. For independent validation, a separate cohort was made up of 18 to 20 hyperthyroidism patients plus 17 patients who later progressed from hyperthyroidism to ophthalmopathy. T-cell repertoires of thyroid tissue and blood were compared in several hyperthyroidism patients. To explore V-J signatures that separate ophthalmopathy from hyperthyroidism, a discovery set of approximately 100 patients was enrolled, consisting of 40 to 45 with ophthalmopathy and 57 with stable hyperthyroidism. TCR beta repertoire signatures were used to distinguish Graves' ophthalmopathy from Graves' hyperthyroidism and to predict progression to ophthalmopathy. Following sampling, methimazole starting at 30 mg daily was administered to hyperthyroidism patients, and high-dose intravenous methylprednisolone was administered to ophthalmopathy patients.

Patients with hyperthyroidism were aged 18 to 65 years, had been newly diagnosed, and had a disease duration of less than 2 months. Patients were excluded if they had other autoimmune diseases, uncontrolled infections, pregnancy or lactation. Clinical symptoms, serum thyroxine, TRAb, thyroid ultrasound and orbital computed tomography formed the basis of the diagnosis. Trizol reagent was used to extract the total RNA, and its quality was then checked on an Agilent 2100 Bioanalyzer. Here is what the overall study found, with its caveats: Among expanded thyroid clonotypes with frequency above 0.001, most also showed up in blood, which suggests that blood repertoires may reflect the thyroid immune response. Sample size was not statistically predetermined, and group allocation was not concealed from the investigators. In validation, the model predicted ophthalmopathy progression with 70.59% sensitivity and about 73% specificity; some 13 predicted patients were CT-confirmed with GO in a median of approximately six months. In cross-validation, the 13-signature model distinguished ophthalmopathy from stable hyperthyroidism with about 90% sensitivity and 81.08% specificity, while in the test set the corresponding values were about 80% and 75%.

For repertoire sequencing, TCR beta CDR3 regions were amplified from RNA transcripts. The first round of RT-PCR was done with HTBI primers and the Qiagen OneStep RT-PCR kit, and was followed by a second round of multiplex PCR, then size selection and purification. Libraries were sequenced on an Illumina HiSeq2000 using paired-end 100 bp reads. In the source study's methods: Reads were processed with SOAPnuke, discarding reads with adapters, uncalled bases, mean Phred below 15, or no exact constant-primer or identifier match. High-quality paired reads were merged with COPE v1.2.5. Each unique nucleotide sequence was defined as a clonotype, and clonotypes were aligned to IMGT TRB V, D and J references with MiTCR v1.1. The analysis was limited to V-J combinations with a frequency above 0.0001, which together covered over 99% of the repertoires. For each V-J combination, a TCR clonal expansion and chaos score was defined as the ratio of F50 clonal expansion to chaos observed in the TCRdist matrix. Welch's t-statistics and random forest were used to reduce the features to about a dozen V-J combinations, which were then used as input to a naive Bayes classifier. The Morisita-Horn index was used to measure how similar the thyroid and blood repertoires were. Using fastp trimming at Q25 and MiXCR clonotype assembly, TCRdb reanalyzed the public sequencing data and kept in-frame beta chains. Rows with one shared CDR3 protein collapse into an entry with the most common genes and DNA. The V and J calls and clone size come from TCRdb's table, not from the authors' own analysis. Here the sample has some 1.1 million distinct CDR3 sequences; 36% occur a single time. The ten largest clones take up around 10% of the sample.

Trimming takes 4 bases from V and 5 bases from J, and the germline ends sit 14 bases apart. Including cysteine and phenylalanine, the CDR3 has 15 amino acids. Only CDR3 DNA remains: 45 bases, in frame from the first base. The germline V gene yields ENHRY for CDR1 and SYGVKD for CDR2. The clonotype was recovered from an adult man with Graves' hyperthyroidism. The sequenced sample consisted of peripheral blood or thyroid tissue (not recorded which). The chain was built from TRBV10-3 and TRBJ2-2; the D gene assignment is ambiguous. The CDR3 in this case is CAISGSELGTGELFF. The DNA sequence follows: TGTGCCATCAGTGGGTCCGAGTTAGGGACCGGGGAGCTGTTTTTT.